One and the same sample provided the 12 T cell receptor beta chains below, sequenced in a study of T cell responses to AZD1222 COVID-19 vaccine. The repertoire was sequenced with immunoSEQ multiplex PCR; TCRdb's copy has only in-frame clones and lacks some. The sample includes more than 85,000 clones, approximately 94% of them seen just once. The material sequenced was peripheral blood, taken 28 days after the second AZD1222 dose. The receptor set was obtained from an adult who received the AZD1222 COVID-19 vaccine.

The J gene is TRBJ2-1, the V gene TRBV11-2; maybe TRBD1 (6 bases). Germline loops: CDR1 SGHAT, CDR2 FQNNGV. Trimming removed 0 bases from V and 4 bases from J, with 13 bases in between. This CDR3 has 16 amino acids. CDR3 sequence: CASSLETEGVYNEQFF. The CDR3 region has the DNA TGTGCCAGCAGCTTAGAGACCGAGGGGGTATACAATGAGCAGTTCTTC. Full variable domain (rest looked up from reference TRBV11-2 and TRBJ2-1): EAGVAQSPRYKIIEKRQSVAFWCNPISGHATLYWYQQILGQGPKLLIQFQNNGVVDDSQLPKDRFSAERLKGVDSTLKIQPAKLEDSAVYLCASSLETEGVYNEQFFGPGTRLTVL.

The chain has TRBV11-3 and TRBJ1-1; D gene ambiguous. Germline values: CDR1 SGHNT, CDR2 YENEEA. V dropped 6 bases and J dropped 4 bases, with 12 bases sitting between them. The CDR3 is made up of 13 amino acids. The CDR3 bases are TGTGCCAGCAGATCTAATGAGGGCACTGAAGCTTTCTTT. Translation: CASRSNEGTEAFF.

J is TRBJ1-2 and V is TRBV6-2 or TRBV6-3; D possibly corresponds to TRBD1 (5 bases). The CDR3 runs 17 residues. Germline assignment: CDR1 MNHEY and CDR2 SVGEGT. With 5 bases removed from V and 4 bases from J, the gap between germline ends came to 23 bases. CDR3 amino acids: CASSRIQGTPGSYGYTF. In DNA form, the CDR3 reads TGTGCCAGCAGTCGTATACAAGGGACTCCGGGTAGCTATGGCTACACCTTC.

The chain uses TRBV7-9 and TRBJ2-7, with D hard to call. CDR1 and CDR2 from the germline V gene are SEHNR and FQNEAQ (reference sequence). The germline V and J ends were trimmed by 5 bases and 0 bases, with 17 bases remaining between them. CDR3 length: 16 residues. The CDR3, as DNA: TGTGCCAGCAGCCCGCGACTGAGCTGGAGCTCCTACGAGCAGTACTTC. Its translation: CASSPRLSWSSYEQYF.

The rearrangement links TRBV7-9 to TRBJ1-1; the match to TRBD1 covers 8 bases. V trimming: 3 bases; J trimming: 5 bases; junction bases outside the gene matches: 5. From germline, CDR1 is SEHNR and CDR2 FQNEAQ (reference sequence). The CDR3 length is 14 residues. CDR3 nucleotides: TGTGCCAGCAGCTTCGGACAGGGAGAGACTGAAGCTTTCTTT. Translated: CASSFGQGETEAFF.

This clone was counted once. V and J are TRBV29-1 and TRBJ2-7; unclear D gene. CDR3 length equals 12 residues. Germline-derived CDR1 and CDR2 are SQVTM and ANQGSEA. The V gene lost 4 bases and the J gene lost 7 bases, with 14 bases spanning the gap. The CDR3 protein is CSVASRPREQYF. The CDR3 DNA is TGCAGCGTTGCCTCTAGACCGAGGGAGCAGTACTTC.

The V and J genes are TRBV18 and TRBJ2-4; D call uncertain. In germline, CDR1 is KGHSH, CDR2 LQKENI. V lost 0 bases and J 0 bases, leaving 12 bases between the germline ends. CDR3 size: 17 residues. This chain's CDR3 is CASSPPGERLAKNIQYF. The CDR3 DNA reads as TGTGCCAGCTCACCACCGGGCGAGAGGTTAGCCAAAAACATTCAGTACTTC.

V gene TRBV11-2 combines with J gene TRBJ1-3, with a tentative D call TRBD1 (5 bases). The CDR3 has 15 residues. The V gene's germline CDR1 is SGHAT and CDR2 FQNNGV. The ends were cut back, 6 bases at V and 0 bases at J, with 12 bases in the middle. The DNA of the CDR3 is TGTGCCAGCAGTCCTACAGGACACTCTGGAAACACCATATATTTT. This translates into CASSPTGHSGNTIYF. Complete variable domain (other parts from reference TRBV11-2 and TRBJ1-3): EAGVAQSPRYKIIEKRQSVAFWCNPISGHATLYWYQQILGQGPKLLIQFQNNGVVDDSQLPKDRFSAERLKGVDSTLKIQPAKLEDSAVYLCASSPTGHSGNTIYFGEGSWLTVV.

V and J are TRBV11-2 and TRBJ1-2; D is perhaps TRBD1 (5 bases). Trimming removed 3 bases from V and 6 bases from J, with 14 bases in between. CDR1 SGHAT and CDR2 FQNNGV come from the germline V gene. This CDR3 is built from 14 residues. DNA of the CDR3: TGTGCCAGCAGCTTGACGGACAAGGGAAATGGCTACACCTTC. It encodes CASSLTDKGNGYTF.

This clone appeared once. The chain joins TRBV27 to TRBJ2-3; 10 bases are shared with TRBD1. Germline CDR1 and CDR2: MNHEY and SMNVEV (reference sequence). The V and J ends lost 5 bases and 4 bases, in that order; junction bases with no gene match: 6. This CDR3 is built from 15 residues. DNA for the CDR3: TGTGCCAGCAGTCATATGACAGGGGGCCCAGATACGCAGTATTTT. It translates to CASSHMTGGPDTQYF.

The V gene is TRBV6-5, the J gene TRBJ2-1, with 10 bases matching TRBD2. The V gene's germline CDR1 is MNHEY and CDR2 SVGAGI. The CDR3 has 14 residues. The junction had 6 bases not matched to a gene; V was cut back by 10 bases and J by 3 bases. The CDR3 sequence: CATRWTSGYNEQFF. CDR3 in DNA: TGTGCCACCCGGTGGACTAGCGGCTACAATGAGCAGTTCTTC.

This clone was observed a single time. The chain is built from TRBV29-1 and TRBJ2-1; 7 bases fit TRBD2. The length of the CDR3 is 14 residues. CDR1 and CDR2 (germline): SQVTM, ANQGSEA. V was pared by 7 bases and J by 8 bases, with 14 bases of the junction left unmatched. CDR3 DNA: TGCAGCGCGAGGCCGGGACTACAAACCTATGAGCAGTTCTTC. Protein product: CSARPGLQTYEQFF.